This T cell receptor beta chain was captured in a study of T cells and Merkel cell carcinoma outcomes. The repertoire was sequenced with immunoSEQ multiplex PCR; TCRdb's copy has only in-frame clones and lacks some. Counted here are about 15,000 clones, around 86% occurring once; the ten biggest clones make up 7.9%. Germline V CDR1 and CDR2: KGHSH, LQKENI. V lost 1 base and J lost 4, with 7 bases in between. The CDR3 extends over 13 amino acids. Study-level points and caveats: Merkel cell carcinoma outcomes were reportedly predicted by repertoire and T-cell density.

As regards this clone: Antigen unknown.

The specimen was tumor tissue from Merkel cell carcinoma. The receptor's source is a human donor with Merkel cell carcinoma. The rearrangement uses TRBV18 and TRBJ1-2; no reliable D call. The CDR3 protein is CASSPQTSYGYTF. The DNA of the CDR3 is TGTGCCAGCTCACCACAGACTTCCTATGGCTACACCTTC.